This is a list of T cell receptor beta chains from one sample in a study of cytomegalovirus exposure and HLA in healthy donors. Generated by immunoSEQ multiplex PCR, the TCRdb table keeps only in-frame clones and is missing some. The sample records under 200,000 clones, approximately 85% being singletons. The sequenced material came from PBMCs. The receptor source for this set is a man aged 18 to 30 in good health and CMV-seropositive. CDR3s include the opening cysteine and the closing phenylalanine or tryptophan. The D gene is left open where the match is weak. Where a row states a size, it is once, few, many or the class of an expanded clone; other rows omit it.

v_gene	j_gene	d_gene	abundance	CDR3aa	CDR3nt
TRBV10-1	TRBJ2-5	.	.	CASSESVRDRKLQETQYF	TGCGCCAGCAGTGAGTCGGTGCGGGACAGAAAACTCCAAGAGACCCAGTACTTC
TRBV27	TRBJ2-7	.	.	CASTFMWGPSSYEQYF	TGTGCCAGCACCTTCATGTGGGGGCCAAGCTCCTACGAGCAGTACTTC
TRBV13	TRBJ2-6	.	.	CASGRAGANVLTF	TGTGCCAGCGGGCGGGCTGGGGCCAACGTCCTGACTTTC
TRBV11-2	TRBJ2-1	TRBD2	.	CASSLRPLAGGNSEQFF	TGTGCCAGCAGCTTACGACCCCTAGCGGGGGGGAATAGTGAGCAGTTCTTC
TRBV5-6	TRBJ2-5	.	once	CASLSAGGYQETQYF	TGTGCCAGCCTCTCCGCCGGGGGTTACCAAGAGACCCAGTACTTC
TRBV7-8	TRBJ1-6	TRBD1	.	CASSLRTGYIPDSPLHF	TGTGCCAGCAGCTTAAGGACAGGGTATATCCCCGATTCACCCCTCCACTTT
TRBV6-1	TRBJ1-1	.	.	CASSEGGASTEAFF	TGTGCCAGCAGTGAAGGGGGCGCGAGCACTGAAGCTTTCTTT
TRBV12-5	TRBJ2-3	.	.	CASGFVRDSIDTQYF	TGTGCTAGTGGTTTTGTCAGGGACTCGATAGATACGCAGTATTTT
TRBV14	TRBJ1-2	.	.	CASSQVGVRDGYTF	TGTGCCAGCAGCCAAGTAGGGGTTCGCGATGGCTACACCTTC
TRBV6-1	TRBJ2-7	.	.	CASRELLGAGFGYEQYF	TGTGCCAGCAGAGAATTATTGGGGGCGGGCTTCGGCTACGAGCAGTACTTC
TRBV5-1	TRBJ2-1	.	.	CASSLDGGVEQFF	TGCGCCAGCAGCTTAGATGGCGGGGTTGAGCAGTTCTTC
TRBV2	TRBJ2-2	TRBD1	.	CASSKNRQGLSGELFF	TGTGCCAGCAGTAAAAATCGACAGGGATTATCTGGGGAGCTGTTTTTT
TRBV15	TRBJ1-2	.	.	CATSRVGQTTRNGYTF	TGTGCCACCAGCAGAGTAGGGCAGACTACGAGGAATGGCTACACCTTC
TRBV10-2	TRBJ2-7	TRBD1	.	CASSETGVSFDEQYF	TGCGCCAGCAGTGAGACAGGGGTGTCTTTCGACGAGCAGTACTTC
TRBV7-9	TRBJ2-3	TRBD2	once	CASSPSPSGDTDTQYF	TGTGCCAGCAGTCCTTCGCCTAGCGGGGACACAGATACGCAGTATTTT
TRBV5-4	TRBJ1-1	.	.	CASSLDTRVRAENTEAFF	TGTGCCAGCAGCCTGGACACTAGAGTGCGGGCGGAAAACACTGAAGCTTTCTTT
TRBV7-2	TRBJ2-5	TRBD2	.	CASSPTVAGVLETQYF	TGTGCCAGCAGCCCCACTGTCGCGGGGGTACTCGAGACCCAGTACTTC
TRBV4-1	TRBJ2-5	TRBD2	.	CASSQGRTLAVQETQYF	TGCGCCAGCAGCCAAGGTCGGACCCTAGCGGTCCAAGAGACCCAGTACTTC
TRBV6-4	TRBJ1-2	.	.	CASSDRGAGYTF	TGTGCCAGCAGTGACCGGGGGGCTGGCTACACCTTC
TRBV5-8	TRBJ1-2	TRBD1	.	CASSLMGQPPYTF	TGTGCCAGCAGCTTAATGGGACAGCCCCCCTACACCTTC
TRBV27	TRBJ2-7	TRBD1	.	CASSLAGTGSYEQYF	TGTGCCAGCAGTTTAGCCGGGACAGGGTCCTACGAGCAGTACTTC
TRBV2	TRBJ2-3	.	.	CASQSRPSQYF	TGTGCCAGCCAGTCTCGCCCATCGCAGTATTTT
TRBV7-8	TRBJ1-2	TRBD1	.	CASSLEFARDRAGDYGYTF	TGTGCCAGCAGCTTAGAGTTCGCCCGGGACAGGGCGGGGGACTATGGCTACACCTTC
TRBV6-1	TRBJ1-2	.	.	CASSEQRDYGYTF	TGTGCCAGCAGTGAACAGCGCGATTATGGCTACACCTTC
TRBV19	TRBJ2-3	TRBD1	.	CASSMGQGPDTQYF	TGTGCCAGTAGTATGGGACAGGGGCCAGATACGCAGTATTTT
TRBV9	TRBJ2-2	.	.	CASSVSPTGLPGELFF	TGTGCCAGCAGCGTAAGCCCTACAGGGTTACCCGGGGAGCTGTTTTTT
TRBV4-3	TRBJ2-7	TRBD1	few	CASSRMGGDRVYEQYF	TGCGCCAGCAGCCGAATGGGGGGGGACAGGGTCTACGAGCAGTACTTC
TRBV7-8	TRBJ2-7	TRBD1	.	CASSQRRGRGLYEQYF	TGTGCCAGCAGCCAAAGGAGGGGCAGGGGGCTCTACGAGCAGTACTTC
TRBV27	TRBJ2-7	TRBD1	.	CASSDRGGSEQYF	TGTGCCAGCAGTGACAGGGGAGGTTCCGAGCAGTACTTC
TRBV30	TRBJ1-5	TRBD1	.	CAWSSGTGTQPQHF	TGTGCCTGGAGTAGTGGGACAGGGACTCAGCCCCAGCATTTT
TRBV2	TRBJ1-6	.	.	CASSEAWRGNSPLHF	TGTGCCAGCAGTGAAGCGTGGAGAGGGAATTCACCCCTCCACTTT
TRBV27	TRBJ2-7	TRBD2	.	CASSGGTSGTYEQYF	TGTGCCAGCAGTGGGGGGACTAGCGGTACCTACGAGCAGTACTTC
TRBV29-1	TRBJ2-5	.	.	CSVEEQQETQYF	TGCAGCGTTGAAGAACAACAGGAGACCCAGTACTTC
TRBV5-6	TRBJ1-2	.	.	CASSLRQAIQRIYGYTF	TGTGCCAGCAGCTTGAGGCAGGCGATCCAACGAATATATGGCTACACCTTC
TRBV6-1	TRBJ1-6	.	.	CASSESPRNSPLHF	TGTGCCAGCAGTGAGTCTCCCAGGAATTCACCCCTCCACTTT
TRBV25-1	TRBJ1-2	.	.	CASSEYSGGDGYTF	TGTGCCAGCAGTGAATATAGTGGGGGGGATGGCTACACCTTC
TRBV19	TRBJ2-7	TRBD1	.	CATQRGQLYEQYF	TGTGCCACCCAAAGGGGGCAGCTCTACGAGCAGTACTTC
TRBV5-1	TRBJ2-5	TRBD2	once	CASSSGGALGLPQETQYF	TGCGCCAGCAGCTCGGGGGGGGCCCTCGGGTTACCTCAAGAGACCCAGTACTTC
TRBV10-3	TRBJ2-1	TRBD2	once	CAISEAGGPNEQFF	TGTGCCATCAGTGAAGCGGGGGGCCCCAATGAGCAGTTCTTC
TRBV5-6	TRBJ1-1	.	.	CASSLTGGDTEAFF	TGTGCCAGCAGCTTGACTGGGGGGGACACTGAAGCTTTCTTT
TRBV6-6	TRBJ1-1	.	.	CASSQRGGWDTEAFF	TGTGCCAGCAGTCAGCGGGGTGGGTGGGACACTGAAGCTTTCTTT
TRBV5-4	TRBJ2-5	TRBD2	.	CASSLAVGGVKQETQYF	TGTGCCAGCAGCTTGGCCGTGGGGGGGGTCAAACAAGAGACCCAGTACTTC
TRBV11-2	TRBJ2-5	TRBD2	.	CASSSRTSEETQYF	TGTGCCAGCAGCTCGCGGACTAGCGAAGAGACCCAGTACTTC
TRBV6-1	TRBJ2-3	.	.	CASSAKTTADTQYF	TGTGCCAGCAGTGCGAAGACAACCGCAGATACGCAGTATTTT
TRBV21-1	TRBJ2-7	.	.	CASSTRGTGREQYF	TGTGCCAGCAGCACCCGCGGGACAGGGAGGGAGCAGTACTTC
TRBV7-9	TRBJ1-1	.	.	CASSLSGGARPAFF	TGTGCCAGCAGCTTAAGCGGGGGGGCGCGCCCGGCTTTCTTT
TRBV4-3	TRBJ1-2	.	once	CASSRGGTYGYTF	TGCGCCAGCAGCCGGGGAGGGACCTATGGCTACACCTTC
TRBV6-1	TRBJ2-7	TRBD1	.	CASKRTGVNYEQYF	TGTGCCAGCAAAAGGACAGGGGTTAACTACGAGCAGTACTTC
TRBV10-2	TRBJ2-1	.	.	CASSSFGSSYNEQFF	TGCGCCAGCAGTTCTTTTGGGAGCTCCTACAATGAGCAGTTCTTC
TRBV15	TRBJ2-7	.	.	CATSRDSEQYF	TGTGCCACCAGCAGGGACTCCGAGCAGTACTTC
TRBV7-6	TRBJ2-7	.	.	CASSLGAVSYEQYF	TGTGCCAGCAGCTTAGGGGCAGTCTCCTACGAGCAGTACTTC
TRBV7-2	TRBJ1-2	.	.	CASSLVEGSYGCTF	TGTGCCAGCAGCTTAGTGGAGGGTAGCTATGGCTGCACCTTC
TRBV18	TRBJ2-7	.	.	CASSPQEGVRDEQYF	TGTGCCAGCTCACCACAAGAGGGGGTTAGGGACGAGCAGTACTTC
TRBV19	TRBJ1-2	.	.	CASRFGTNYGYTF	TGTGCCAGTAGATTCGGGACAAACTATGGCTACACCTTC
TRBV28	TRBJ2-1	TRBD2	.	CASSSRGLALREQFF	TGTGCCAGCAGTTCGCGCGGACTAGCCCTCCGAGAGCAGTTCTTC
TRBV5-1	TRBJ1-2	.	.	CASSLQSGFYGYTF	TGCGCCAGCAGCCTGCAGTCAGGGTTCTATGGCTACACCTTC
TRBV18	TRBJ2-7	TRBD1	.	CASSPDRVSEQYF	TGTGCCAGCTCACCCGACAGGGTCTCCGAGCAGTACTTC
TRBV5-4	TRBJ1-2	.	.	CASSLDMTETNYGYTF	TGTGCCAGCAGCCTGGATATGACAGAGACTAACTATGGCTACACCTTC
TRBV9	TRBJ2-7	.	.	CASSPSWILVPYEQYF	TGTGCCAGCAGCCCATCGTGGATACTAGTCCCCTACGAGCAGTACTTC